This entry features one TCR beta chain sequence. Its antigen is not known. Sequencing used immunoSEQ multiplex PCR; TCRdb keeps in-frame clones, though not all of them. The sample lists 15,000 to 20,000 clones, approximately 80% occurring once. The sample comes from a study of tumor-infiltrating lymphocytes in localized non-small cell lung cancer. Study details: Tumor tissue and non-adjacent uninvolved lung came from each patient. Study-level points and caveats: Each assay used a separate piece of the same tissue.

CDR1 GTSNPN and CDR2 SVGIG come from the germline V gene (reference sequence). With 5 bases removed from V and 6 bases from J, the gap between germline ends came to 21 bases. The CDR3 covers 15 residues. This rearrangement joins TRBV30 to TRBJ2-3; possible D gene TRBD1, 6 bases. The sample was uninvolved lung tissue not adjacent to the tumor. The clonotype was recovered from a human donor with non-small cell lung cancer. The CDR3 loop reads CAWSDGQPGVDTQYF. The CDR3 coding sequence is TGTGCCTGGTCCGACGGACAGCCGGGCGTGGATACGCAGTATTTT.